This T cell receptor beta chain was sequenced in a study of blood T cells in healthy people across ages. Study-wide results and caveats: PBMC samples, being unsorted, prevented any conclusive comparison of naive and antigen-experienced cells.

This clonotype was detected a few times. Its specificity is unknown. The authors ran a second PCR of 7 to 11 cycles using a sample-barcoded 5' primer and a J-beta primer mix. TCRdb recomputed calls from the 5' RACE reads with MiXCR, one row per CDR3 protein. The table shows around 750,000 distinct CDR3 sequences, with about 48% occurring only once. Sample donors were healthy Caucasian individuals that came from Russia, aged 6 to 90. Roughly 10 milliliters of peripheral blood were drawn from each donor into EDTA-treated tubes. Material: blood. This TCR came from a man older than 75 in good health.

The CDR3 DNA sequence: TGTGCCAGCAGCCAATTTAGGAGGGACCAAGAGACCCAGTACTTC. Translation: CASSQFRRDQETQYF. The chain carries TRBV4-2 and TRBJ2-5; a possible D gene is TRBD2 (6 bases). Deletions cut 2 bases from V and 0 bases from J, with 10 bases between. Germline CDR1 is LGHNA and CDR2 is YNFKEQ. This CDR3 has 15 residues.